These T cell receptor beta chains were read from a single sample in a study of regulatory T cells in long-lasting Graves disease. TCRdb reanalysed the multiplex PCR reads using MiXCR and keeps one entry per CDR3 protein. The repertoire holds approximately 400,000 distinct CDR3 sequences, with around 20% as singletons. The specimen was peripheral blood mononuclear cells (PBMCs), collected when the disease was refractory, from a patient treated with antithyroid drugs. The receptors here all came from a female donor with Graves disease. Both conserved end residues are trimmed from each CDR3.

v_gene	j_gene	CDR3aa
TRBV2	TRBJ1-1	ASSEALGFMNTEAF
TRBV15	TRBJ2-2	ATSRDPGQLNTGELF
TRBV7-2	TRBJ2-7	ASSPPTPYEQY
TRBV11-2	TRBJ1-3	ASSLIAGGGLSSGNTIY
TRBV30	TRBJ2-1	AWSGPSALEQF
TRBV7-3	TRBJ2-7	ASSLSAQGLHEQY
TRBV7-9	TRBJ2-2	ASSFKGTGELF
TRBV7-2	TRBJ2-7	ASSPGGTPIESLQY
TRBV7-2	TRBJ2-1	ASSPSSGRADNEQF
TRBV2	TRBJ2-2	ASSALAGANTGELF
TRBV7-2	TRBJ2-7	ASSHAATYEQY
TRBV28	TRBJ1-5	ASSISGGSNQPQH
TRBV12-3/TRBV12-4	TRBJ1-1	ASSLATQVSDTEAF
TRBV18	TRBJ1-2	ASSPGPGGYGYT
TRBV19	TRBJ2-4	ASSMVNALAKNIQY
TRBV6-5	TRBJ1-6	ASSSGVVNSPLH
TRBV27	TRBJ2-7	ASKLLSGYEQY
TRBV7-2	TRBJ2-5	ASSLAGGLAGRSPQETQY
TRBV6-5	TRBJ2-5	ASSYPGETQY
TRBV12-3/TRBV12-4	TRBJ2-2	ASREGASGRMNTGELF
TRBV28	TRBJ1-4	ASLQGEPNEKLF
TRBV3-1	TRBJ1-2	ATGGTGNYGYT
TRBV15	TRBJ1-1	ATSKVPSKNEAF
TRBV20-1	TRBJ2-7	SARGTSGSHEQY
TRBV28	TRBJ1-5	ASIPGRGQVQPQH
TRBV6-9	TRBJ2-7	ASSSSGLWWQSYEQY
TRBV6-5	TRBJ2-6	ASSSSRDVAGANVLT
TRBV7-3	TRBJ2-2	ASGRPAGELF
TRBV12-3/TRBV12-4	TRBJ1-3	ASSPRTGESFGNTIY
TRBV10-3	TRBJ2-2	AISAGQLTGELF
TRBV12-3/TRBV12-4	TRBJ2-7	ASRPPTVCSYPYEQY
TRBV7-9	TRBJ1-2	ASSRLQDSLNYGYT
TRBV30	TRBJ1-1	AWSGQGATEAF
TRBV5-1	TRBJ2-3	ASSPGLIGDDTQY
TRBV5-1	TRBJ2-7	ASSLGLAETYEQY
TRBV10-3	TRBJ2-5	AIRDQQETQY
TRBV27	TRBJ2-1	ASSLVAGVYEQF
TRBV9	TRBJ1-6	ASSEGQGRSPLH
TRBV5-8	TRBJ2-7	ASRTLGLGEQY
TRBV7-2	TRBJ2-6	ASSFGGGLGSGANVLT
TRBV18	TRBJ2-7	ASSPTERFYEQY
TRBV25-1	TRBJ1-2	ASSERPIRGGYGYT
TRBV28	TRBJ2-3	ASRRDHTDTQY
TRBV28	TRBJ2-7	ASSLGPTEQY
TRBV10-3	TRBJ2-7	AISEGGVSSPGEQY
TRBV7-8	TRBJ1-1	ASSNPPPEAF
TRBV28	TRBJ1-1	ASSSWVTLNTEAF
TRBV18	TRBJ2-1	ASLAGNEQF
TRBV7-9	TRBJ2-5	ASSHGLVQETQY
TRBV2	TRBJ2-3	ASSGLAASTDTQY
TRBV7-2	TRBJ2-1	ASGGTSQDEQF
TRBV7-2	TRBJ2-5	ASSLVAGGTETQY
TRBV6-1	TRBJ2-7	ASREGQGMY